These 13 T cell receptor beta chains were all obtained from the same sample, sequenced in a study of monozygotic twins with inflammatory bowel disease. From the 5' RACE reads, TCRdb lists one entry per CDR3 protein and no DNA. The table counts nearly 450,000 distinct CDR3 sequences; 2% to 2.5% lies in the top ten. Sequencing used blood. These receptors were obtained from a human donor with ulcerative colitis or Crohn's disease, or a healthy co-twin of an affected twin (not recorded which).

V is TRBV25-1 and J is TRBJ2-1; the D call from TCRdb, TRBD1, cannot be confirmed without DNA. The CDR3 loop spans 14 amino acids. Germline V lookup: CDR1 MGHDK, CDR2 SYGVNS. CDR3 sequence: CASKAGGAYNEQFF.

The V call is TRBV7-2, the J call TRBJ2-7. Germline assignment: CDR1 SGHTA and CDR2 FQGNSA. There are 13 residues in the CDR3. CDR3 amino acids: CASSLISEDEQYF.

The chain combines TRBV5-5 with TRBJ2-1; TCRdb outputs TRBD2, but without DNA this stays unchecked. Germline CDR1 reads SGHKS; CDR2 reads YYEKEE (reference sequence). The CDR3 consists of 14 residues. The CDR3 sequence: CASYGLAGGSEQFF.

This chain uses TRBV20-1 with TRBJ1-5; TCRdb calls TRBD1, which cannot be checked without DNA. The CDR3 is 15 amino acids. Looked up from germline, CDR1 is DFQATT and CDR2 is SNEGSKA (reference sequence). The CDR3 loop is CSALRQGGGNQPQHF.

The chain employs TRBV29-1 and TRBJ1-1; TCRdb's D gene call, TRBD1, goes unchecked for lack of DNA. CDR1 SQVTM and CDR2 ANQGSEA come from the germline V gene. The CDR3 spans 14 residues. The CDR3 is CSATAGGAGTEAFF.

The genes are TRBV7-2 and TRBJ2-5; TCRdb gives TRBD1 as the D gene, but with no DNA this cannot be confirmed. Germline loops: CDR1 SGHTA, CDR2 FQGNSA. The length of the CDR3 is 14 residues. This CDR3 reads CASSLKPPGETQYF.

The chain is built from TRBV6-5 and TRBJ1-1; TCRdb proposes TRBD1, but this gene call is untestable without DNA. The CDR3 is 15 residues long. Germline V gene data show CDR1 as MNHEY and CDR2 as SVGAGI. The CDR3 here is CASSYTGTGNTEAFF.

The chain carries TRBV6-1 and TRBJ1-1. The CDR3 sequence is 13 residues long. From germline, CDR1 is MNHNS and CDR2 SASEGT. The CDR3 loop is CASSEAPGRGAFF.

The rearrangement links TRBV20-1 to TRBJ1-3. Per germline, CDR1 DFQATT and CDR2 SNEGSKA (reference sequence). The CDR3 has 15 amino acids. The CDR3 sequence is CSARDPRYSGNTIYF.

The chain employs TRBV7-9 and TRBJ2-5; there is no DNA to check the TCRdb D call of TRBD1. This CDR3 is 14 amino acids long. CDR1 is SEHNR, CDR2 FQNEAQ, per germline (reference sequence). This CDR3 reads CASSYLQGQETQYF. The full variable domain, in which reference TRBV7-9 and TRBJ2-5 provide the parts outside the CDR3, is DTGVSQNPRHKITKRGQNVTFRCDPISEHNRLYWYRQTLGQGPEFLTYFQNEAQLEKSRLLSDRFSAERPKGSFSTLEIQRTEQGDSAMYLCASSYLQGQETQYFGPGTRLLVL.

This CDR3 is CSALLAGGLLSTDTQYF. The J gene is TRBJ2-3, the V gene TRBV20-1; TCRdb picks TRBD2, but there is no DNA to check that call. Germline V CDR1 and CDR2: DFQATT, SNEGSKA (reference sequence). This CDR3 region has 17 residues.

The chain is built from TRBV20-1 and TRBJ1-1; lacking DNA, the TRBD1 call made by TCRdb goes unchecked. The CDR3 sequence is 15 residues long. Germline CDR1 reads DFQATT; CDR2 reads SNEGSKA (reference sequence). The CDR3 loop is CSARDRTGARTEAFF.

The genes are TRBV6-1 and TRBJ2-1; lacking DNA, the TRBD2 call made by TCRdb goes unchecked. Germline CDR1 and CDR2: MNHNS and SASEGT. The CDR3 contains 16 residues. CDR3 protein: CASRTERAYSYNEQFF.